The rows below give T cell receptor beta chains drawn from one sample of a study of shared clonotypes between healthy human individuals. Profiled with immunoSEQ multiplex PCR; TCRdb holds only in-frame clones, not every one. The repertoire holds about 2 million clones, with 85% to 95% as singletons. The material sequenced was naive CD8+ T cells sorted from blood. These receptors were obtained from a man younger than 30 in good health. The CDR3 runs from the conserved cysteine through the conserved F or W.

J,V,CDR3
TRBJ1-2,TRBV6-5,CASSYSPAVYGYTF
TRBJ2-1,TRBV28,CASSLLGEPGLAYNEQFF
TRBJ2-3,TRBV30,CAWSVMADTQYF
TRBJ1-4,TRBV5-6,CASSWADNEKLFF
TRBJ2-5,TRBV2,CASTPPAGGPIGKETQYF
TRBJ1-2,TRBV30,CAWSVSPGGPTGYTF
TRBJ2-1,TRBV9,CASSVLGAYNEQFF
TRBJ2-1,TRBV5-6,CASSGGGEQFF
TRBJ2-5,TRBV29-1,CSAVDRAETQYF
TRBJ2-7,TRBV5-1,CASSLVAGSYEQYF
TRBJ2-2,TRBV5-5,CASSLWLAGGELFF
TRBJ2-1,TRBV11-2,CASSSGTGPLFRFF
TRBJ2-7,TRBV4-1,CASSQQETSYEQYF
TRBJ1-3,TRBV4-3,CASSQDRGSSGNTIYF
TRBJ2-7,TRBV5-6,CASSSGLAGVYSYEQYF
TRBJ1-1,TRBV9,CASSVGQGGTEAFF
TRBJ1-2,TRBV5-5,CASSLASNYGYTF
TRBJ2-2,TRBV9,CASSPRGTGELFF
TRBJ1-2,TRBV6-5,CASSRQGAGGYTF
TRBJ2-3,TRBV7-8,CASSLIYTSTDTQYF
TRBJ1-6,TRBV7-8,CASSPGRLPHSPLHF
TRBJ1-1,TRBV6-6,CASSYSPGVNTEAFF
TRBJ1-1,TRBV18,CASSPPGQGGEAFF
TRBJ1-2,TRBV7-9,CASSFGGGNYGYTF
TRBJ1-4,TRBV21-1,CASERGRDSGRGKLFF
TRBJ2-1,TRBV25-1,CASSLYYNEQFF
TRBJ2-7,TRBV11-2,CASSLYGGGRYEQYF
TRBJ2-7,TRBV19,CASSMGRRGEQYF
TRBJ2-3,TRBV6-5,CASSRTSGSTDTQYF
TRBJ2-7,TRBV7-9,CASSFAGGSYEQYF
TRBJ2-5,TRBV4-1,CASSERDSTWKTQYF
TRBJ2-5,TRBV6-6,CASSYVGIQETQYF
TRBJ1-4,TRBV27,CASSFGPVPNEKLFF
TRBJ2-2,TRBV4-1,CASSQGPLAGADTGELFF
TRBJ2-7,TRBV4-1,CASSQVTGAYEQYF
TRBJ1-1,TRBV30,CAWSWENKREAFF
TRBJ2-2,TRBV13,CASSPAGTSGGPHTGELFF
TRBJ2-5,TRBV5-6,CASTWGLAGGAQYF
TRBJ1-1,TRBV11-3,CASSLTDGNTEAFF
TRBJ2-7,TRBV5-4,CASSLASGNPYEQYF